This T cell receptor (beta chain) was recovered during a study of blood T cell repertoires in COVID-19. Study summary: Donors in the United States, Italy and Spain gave samples during acute or convalescent COVID-19. Sources were T cells, B-cell-depleted T cells, or PBMCs; the material itself was cDNA or gDNA.

The V gene's germline CDR1 is SNHLY and CDR2 FYNNEI. The CDR3 runs to 15 residues. V gave up 10 bases and J gave up 2 bases; unmatched junction bases: 8. Per the original data handling: The authors estimated nucleated cell counts from reference gene primer amplification. Profiled with immunoSEQ multiplex PCR; TCRdb holds only in-frame clones, not every one. V and J calls and clone size are as listed in that table; D and trimming were resolved from the DNA. The table records around 100,000 clones, 85% of them present only once. The specimen sequenced was peripheral blood. The chain links TRBV2 to TRBJ2-1, with 10 bases lining up with TRBD2. The clonotype comes from a human donor in a cohort sampled during active COVID-19. Here the CDR3 reads CATHGLAGAYNEQFF. The CDR3 DNA follows: TGTGCCACCCATGGGCTAGCGGGAGCCTACAATGAGCAGTTCTTC.